The TCR beta chain described here comes from a study of graft-versus-host responses after intestinal transplantation. Turning to the study itself: All recipients got anti-thymocyte globulin induction, then tacrolimus and steroids for 2 to 4 years.

Germline V gene lookup returns CDR1 SEHNR and CDR2 FQNEAQ (reference sequence). Trimming cost V 4 bases and J 12 bases, with 25 bases left between them. This CDR3 is 15 amino acids long. Study observations and caveats: Subjects displaying graft-donor T cell macrochimerism possessed elevated graft-versus-host to host-versus-graft clonal ratios inside allografts. The marrow of recipients harbored GvH clones, and ileum or blood showed some of them first.

Sequencing used immunoSEQ multiplex PCR; TCRdb keeps in-frame clones, though not all of them. Here the sample spans tens of thousands of clones, roughly nine tenths being singletons. Worth noting for this clone: What it binds is not known.

The source material was unstimulated CD8+ T cells sorted from spleen or lymph node cells, sampled before intestinal transplant. This clonotype was sampled from a human donor who received an intestinal transplant. The rearrangement links TRBV7-9 to TRBJ2-7, with D perhaps matching TRBD2 (6 bases). CDR3 DNA sequence: TGTGCCAGCAGCTCCTCAGGTGGCTTCGATTTGGAGGGGTACTTC. Translation: CASSSSGGFDLEGYF. Supplemented by reference TRBV7-9 and TRBJ2-7, the full variable domain reads DTGVSQNPRHKITKRGQNVTFRCDPISEHNRLYWYRQTLGQGPEFLTYFQNEAQLEKSRLLSDRFSAERPKGSFSTLEIQRTEQGDSAMYLCASSSSGGFDLEGYFGPGTRLTVT.